These 2 T cell receptor beta chains were all obtained from the same sample, sequenced in a study of OX40 agonist ivuxolimab in advanced cancers. The protocol was immunoSEQ multiplex PCR, while the TCRdb copy is restricted to in-frame clones and leaves out a portion. The sample lists 25,000 or so clones, over 80% occurring once. The source was CD4+ or CD8+ T cells sorted from blood, collected in a trial of the OX40 agonist ivuxolimab. The receptors originated from an adult with an advanced solid tumor such as melanoma, head and neck, liver or kidney cancer.

The V and J genes are TRBV7-3 and TRBJ2-3, with 12 bases matching TRBD2. V shed 3 bases and J 0 bases; nucleotides not matched to a gene: 7. This CDR3 spans 18 amino acids. Germline CDR1 is SGHTA and CDR2 is FQGTGA. CDR3 DNA: TGTGCCAGCAGCTTGTTACTAGCGGGAGGTACTAGCACAGATACGCAGTATTTT. Protein sequence: CASSLLLAGGTSTDTQYF.

V and J are TRBV4-1 and TRBJ2-7, with 8 bases fitting TRBD1. The CDR3 covers 15 residues. The germline CDR1 and CDR2 sequences are MGHRA and YSYEKL. V was pared by 1 base and J by 0 bases, with 2 bases of the junction left unmatched. As DNA, the CDR3 is TGCGCCAGCAGCCAAGGACAGGGGCCCTCCTACGAGCAGTACTTC. Its translation is CASSQGQGPSYEQYF.